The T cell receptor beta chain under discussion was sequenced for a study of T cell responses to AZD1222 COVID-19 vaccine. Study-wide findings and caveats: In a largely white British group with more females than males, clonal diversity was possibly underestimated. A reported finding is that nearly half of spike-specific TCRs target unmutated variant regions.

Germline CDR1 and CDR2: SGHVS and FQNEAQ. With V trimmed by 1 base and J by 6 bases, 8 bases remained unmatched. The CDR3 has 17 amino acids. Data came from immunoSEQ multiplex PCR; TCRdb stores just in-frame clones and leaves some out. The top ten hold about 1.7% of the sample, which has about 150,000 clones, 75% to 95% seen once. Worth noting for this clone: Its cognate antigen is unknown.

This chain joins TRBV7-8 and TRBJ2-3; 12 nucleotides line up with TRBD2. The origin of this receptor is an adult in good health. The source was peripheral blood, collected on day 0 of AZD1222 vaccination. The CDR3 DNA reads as TGTGCCAGCAGCTTAGACCCGACTAGCGGGAGTAAGGATACGCAGTATTTT. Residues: CASSLDPTSGSKDTQYF. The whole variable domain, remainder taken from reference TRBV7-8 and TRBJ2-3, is GAGVSQSPRYKVAKRGQDVALRCDPISGHVSLFWYQQALGQGPEFLTYFQNEAQLDKSGLPSDRFFAERPEGSVSTLKIQRTQQEDSAVYLCASSLDPTSGSKDTQYFGPGTRLTVL.